This entry lists 18 T cell receptor beta chains sequenced from one sample in a study of control samples from healthy donors and cancer patients. The data were produced by immunoSEQ multiplex PCR, yet TCRdb's version contains in-frame clones alone and is incomplete. This table holds around 90,000 clones, about 85% found once. Sample: blood. These receptors were obtained from a woman aged 40 to 49 in good health.

V usage is TRBV6-5 and J usage is TRBJ1-1; D not certain. Germline V gives CDR1 MNHEY, CDR2 SVGAGI. The CDR3 length is 13 residues. V was shortened by 7 bases and J by 1 base, with 10 bases between the two germline ends. Here the CDR3 DNA reads TGTGCCAGCAAAATAACCTCGAACACTGAAGCTTTCTTT. Translation: CASKITSNTEAFF.

This clone is labeled as medium-sized. V usage is TRBV4-3 and J usage is TRBJ1-6, with 7 bases identical to TRBD1. Germline-derived CDR1 and CDR2 are LGHNA and YSLEER. Unmatched junction bases numbered 6, after V lost 0 bases and J lost 7 bases. The CDR3 runs 16 residues. The CDR3 nucleotides are TGCGCCAGCAGCCAAGAACAGGGGAATGGGAATTCACCCCTCCACTTT. Protein sequence: CASSQEQGNGNSPLHF.

The CDR3 bases are TGTGCCAGCAGTTCCGAGGGGTTCAACTATGGCTACACCTTC. This encodes CASSSEGFNYGYTF. This rearrangement joins TRBV6-5 to TRBJ1-2; D might be TRBD1 (5 bases). CDR1 is MNHEY, CDR2 SVGAGI, per germline. This CDR3 contains 14 residues. V lost 4 bases and J lost 2, with 11 bases in between.

The V gene is TRBV7-8, the J gene TRBJ1-4; 9 bases are shared with TRBD1. V dropped 4 bases and J dropped 7; count of bases not matched to a gene: 4. CDR1 is SGHVS, CDR2 FQNEAQ, per germline. This CDR3 comprises 14 residues. CDR3 DNA sequence: TGTGCCAGCAGCTCGACAGGGGGTGGTGAAAAACTGTTTTTT. Translation: CASSSTGGGEKLFF. The complete variable domain, with remaining parts taken from reference TRBV7-8 and TRBJ1-4, reads GAGVSQSPRYKVAKRGQDVALRCDPISGHVSLFWYQQALGQGPEFLTYFQNEAQLDKSGLPSDRFFAERPEGSVSTLKIQRTQQEDSAVYLCASSSTGGGEKLFFGSGTQLSVL.

This rearrangement joins TRBV9 to TRBJ1-2, with unresolved D. This CDR3 region has 11 residues. The V end lost 3 bases, the J end lost 7 bases, and 7 bases lay between the germline ends. CDR1 is SGDLS, CDR2 YYNGEE, per germline. This chain's CDR3 is CASSGAVGYTF. The CDR3 DNA follows: TGTGCCAGCAGCGGAGCGGTTGGCTACACCTTC.

V usage is TRBV14 and J usage is TRBJ2-7, with D unclear. V dropped 6 bases and J dropped 2 bases, with 5 bases sitting between them. The CDR3 is made up of 11 amino acids. Germline values: CDR1 SGHDN, CDR2 FVKESK. CDR3 loop: CASRSPYEQYF. CDR3 coding DNA: TGTGCCAGCAGAAGCCCCTACGAGCAGTACTTC.

The chain links TRBV7-2 to TRBJ1-4; D is unresolved. The germline CDR1 and CDR2 sequences are SGHTA and FQGNSA. The CDR3 length is 13 residues. Trimming removed 6 bases from V and 7 bases from J, with 12 bases in between. CDR3 region: CASSPLLGEKLFF. The CDR3 DNA sequence: TGTGCCAGCAGTCCCCTCCTGGGTGAAAAACTGTTTTTT.

Here the CDR3 reads CASSLGQNYEQYF. The CDR3 nucleotides read TGTGCCAGCAGTTTAGGGCAGAACTACGAGCAGTACTTC. The gene calls are TRBV12-3 or TRBV12-4 and TRBJ2-7; D not certain. Trimming took off 1 base at V and 3 bases at J, with 7 bases between the two ends. The CDR3 extends over 13 amino acids.

The V call is TRBV13, the J call TRBJ2-6; 7 bases agree with TRBD1. Germline V gives CDR1 PRHDT, CDR2 FYEKMQ (reference sequence). The CDR3 extends over 17 amino acids. The V and J ends lost 3 bases and 2 bases, in that order; junction bases with no gene match: 7. The CDR3 loop is CASSFNRGIAGANVLTF. CDR3 DNA sequence: TGTGCCAGCAGCTTCAACAGGGGAATAGCTGGGGCCAACGTCCTGACTTTC. Combining the CDR3 with reference TRBV13 and TRBJ2-6 gives the whole variable domain AAGVIQSPRHLIKEKRETATLKCYPIPRHDTVYWYQQGPGQDPQFLISFYEKMQSDKGSIPDRFSAQQFSDYHSELNMSSLELGDSALYFCASSFNRGIAGANVLTFGAGSRLTVL.

The chain is built from TRBV5-6 and TRBJ2-1, with D possibly TRBD2 on 5 matching bases. CDR1 is SGHDT and CDR2 is YYEEEE in the germline V gene. V shed 1 base and J shed 4 bases, with 9 bases lying between them. The CDR3 is 14 amino acids. The CDR3 sequence is CASSLLEAYNEQFF. In DNA, the CDR3 is TGTGCCAGCAGCTTGTTGGAGGCTTACAATGAGCAGTTCTTC.

This clone has just a few counts. This chain joins TRBV18 and TRBJ1-2; D unclear. V was cut by 8 bases and J by 4 bases, with 23 bases left in between. Germline V gene lookup returns CDR1 KGHSH and CDR2 LQKENI. This CDR3 contains 16 residues. The CDR3 spells CASTPSKAEGGYGYTF. The CDR3, as DNA: TGTGCCAGCACGCCTTCGAAGGCGGAGGGCGGCTATGGCTACACCTTC.

The chain carries TRBV4-2 and TRBJ2-1, with 9 bases that match TRBD2. There are 15 residues in the CDR3. Germline V gene lookup returns CDR1 LGHNA and CDR2 YNFKEQ. V dropped 3 bases and J dropped 4; count of bases not matched to a gene: 4. The CDR3 DNA reads TGTGCCAGCAGCCATCGCGGGGGGGGATACAATGAGCAGTTCTTC. This translates into CASSHRGGGYNEQFF.

J is TRBJ1-2 and V is TRBV30; D is ambiguous. CDR3 length equals 12 residues. The germline V gene encodes CDR1 GTSNPN and CDR2 SVGIG (reference sequence). Trimming shortened V by 1 base and J by 7 bases, and 10 bases separated the two germline ends. The CDR3 is CAWSGASSGYTF. In DNA form, the CDR3 reads TGTGCCTGGAGTGGGGCGTCTTCTGGCTACACCTTC. Using reference TRBV30 and TRBJ1-2 for the parts outside the CDR3, the full variable domain is SQTIHQWPATLVQPVGSPLSLECTVEGTSNPNLYWYRQAAGRGLQLLFYSVGIGQISSEVPQNLSASRPQDRQFILSSKKLLLSDSGFYLCAWSGASSGYTFGSGTRLTVV.

J is TRBJ1-6 and V is TRBV19; 8 bases line up with TRBD1. The length of the CDR3 is 15 residues. V shed 11 bases, J shed 7 bases, and the junction held 13 bases outside the gene matches. The germline gives CDR1 LNHDA, CDR2 SQIVND (reference sequence). The CDR3 sequence is CASHLSGGGNSPLHF. CDR3 coding DNA: TGTGCCTCTCACCTATCAGGGGGCGGAAATTCACCCCTCCACTTT.

The CDR3 DNA follows: TGTGCCAGCAGCGTCGATGGGGGCATCGCAGATACGCAGTATTTT. Its protein is CASSVDGGIADTQYF. The chain couples TRBV9 to TRBJ2-3; maybe TRBD1 (6 bases). V dropped 2 bases and J dropped 4 bases, with 14 bases sitting between them. The CDR3 is 15 residues long. Germline V CDR1 and CDR2: SGDLS, YYNGEE.

The rearrangement uses TRBV27 and TRBJ2-1; a weak D match, TRBD1 (5 bases). The CDR3 contains 19 residues. CDR1 and CDR2 (germline): MNHEY, SMNVEV (reference sequence). V was trimmed by 3 bases and J by 8 bases, leaving 29 bases between them. Written as DNA, the CDR3 is TGTGCCAGCAGTTTCACAACGTCGGACATCACTAAGGGTTGGGATGAGCAGTTCTTC. It encodes CASSFTTSDITKGWDEQFF.

This sequence joins TRBV9 and TRBJ2-7; 10 bases are a match to TRBD2. V lost 3 bases and J lost 6; bases outside the gene matches: 6. This CDR3 has 14 residues. Germline CDR1 and CDR2: SGDLS and YYNGEE. CDR3 residues: CASSAGTSAREQYF. Written as DNA, the CDR3 is TGTGCCAGCAGCGCCGGGACTAGCGCTCGCGAGCAGTACTTC.

This clone was detected only once. The chain carries TRBV3-1 (or the pseudogene TRBV3-2) and TRBJ2-2, with 9 bases fitting TRBD1. V gave up 3 bases and J gave up 3 bases; unmatched junction bases: 8. The germline CDR1 and CDR2 sequences are LGHDT and YNNKEL (reference sequence). This CDR3 is 17 amino acids long. The CDR3, as DNA: TGTGCCAGCAGCCACTGGGAGGGACAGGGAGACACCGGGGAGCTGTTTTTT. Translating it yields CASSHWEGQGDTGELFF.